Presented here are 13 T cell receptor beta chains from one specimen sequenced in a study of T-cell reconstitution after alpha-beta-depleted transplantation in children. A library of TCRbeta sequences, prepared with unique molecular identifiers, was generated. Each CDR3 protein gets one entry after TCRdb re-called the PCR reads with MiXCR. The sample records about 500,000 distinct CDR3 sequences, 32% being singletons. This specimen was PBMCs from the stem cell graft donor, taken from the stem cell graft. The receptors shown here come from a human donor who donated a stem cell graft to a child with aplastic anemia.

In DNA form, the CDR3 reads TGTGCCTGGAGTCCGGGGATTGGGGTCACTGAAGCTTTCTTT. It codes for CAWSPGIGVTEAFF. V gene TRBV30 combines with J gene TRBJ1-1; D unclear. CDR1 and CDR2 from the germline V gene are GTSNPN and SVGIG (reference sequence). The CDR3 spans 14 residues. Trimming pared 2 bases from V and 4 bases from J, leaving 14 bases between.

In nucleotides, the CDR3 is TGTGCCAGCTCACCACGAACAGGAAGATATGGCTACACCTTC. Amino acid sequence: CASSPRTGRYGYTF. This chain links TRBV18 with TRBJ1-2, with a weak D call TRBD1 (5 bases). CDR1 and CDR2 from the germline V gene are KGHSH and LQKENI. The CDR3 is 14 amino acids. The V gene lost 1 base and the J gene lost 5 bases, with 11 bases spanning the gap.

This clonotype turned up a few times. A read error may account for a junction end that differs from germline. The chain recombines TRBV7-2 with TRBJ2-1; 10 nucleotides match TRBD2. Germline CDR1 SGHTA, CDR2 FQGNSA. This CDR3 comprises 14 residues. The CDR3 here is CASSTGLASNEQLF. The CDR3 coding sequence is TGTGCCAGCAGCACGGGACTAGCGAGCAATGAGCAGTTATTC.

This chain uses TRBV12-3 or TRBV12-4 with TRBJ1-2, with 10 bases identical to TRBD1. This CDR3 is 15 amino acids long. V shed 2 bases and J 6 bases; nucleotides not matched to a gene: 6. The CDR3 loop reads CASSLRTGGNDGYTF. In DNA form, the CDR3 reads TGTGCCAGCAGTTTACGGACAGGGGGAAATGATGGCTACACCTTC.

In its sample, this clonotype was seen a few times. CDR3 amino acids: CASSKAPSGQGGFWGNEQFF. The CDR3 nucleotides read TGTGCCAGCAGCAAAGCGCCTAGCGGCCAGGGAGGCTTTTGGGGTAATGAGCAGTTCTTC. The rearrangement links TRBV21-1 to TRBJ2-1; TRBD2, the table's D call, lacks a check against the DNA. TRBV21-1 is listed as a pseudogene. The CDR3 extends over 20 amino acids.

V is TRBV7-7 and J is TRBJ1-1; 7 bases align to TRBD1. Per the germline V gene, CDR1 is SSHAT and CDR2 is FNYEAQ (reference sequence). V lost 4 bases to trimming and J lost 6 bases; unmatched junction nucleotides: 8. CDR3 size: 14 residues. Here the CDR3 DNA reads TGTGCCAGCAGCTCGGGACAGTTTGGATCTGAAGCTTTCTTT. This sequence encodes CASSSGQFGSEAFF. Combining the CDR3 with reference TRBV7-7 and TRBJ1-1 gives the whole variable domain GAGVSQSPRYKVTKRGQDVTLRCDPISSHATLYWYQQALGQGPEFLTYFNYEAQPDKSGLPSDRFSAERPEGSISTLTIQRTEQRDSAMYRCASSSGQFGSEAFFGQGTRLTVV.

This clonotype was seen just once. J is TRBJ2-5 and V is TRBV6-5; possibly TRBD1 or TRBD2 for D (6 bases each). This CDR3 has 17 amino acids. CDR1 and CDR2 from the germline V gene are MNHEY and SVGAGI. V lost 4 bases and J lost 4, with 22 bases in between. The CDR3 is CASSSLPGTLAAETQYF. The CDR3 DNA sequence: TGTGCCAGCAGTTCTCTACCAGGGACATTAGCGGCAGAGACCCAGTACTTC.

In its sample, this clonotype was seen a few times. The chain combines TRBV28 with TRBJ2-3, with D unresolved. The germline V gene encodes CDR1 MDHEN and CDR2 SYDVKM. The germline V and J ends were trimmed by 5 bases and 4 bases, with 10 bases remaining between them. There are 13 residues in the CDR3. CDR3 residues: CASSLYSPDTQYF. CDR3 sequence (DNA): TGTGCCAGCAGTCTTTATAGCCCAGATACGCAGTATTTT.

This clonotype was counted only a few times. V is TRBV29-1 and J is TRBJ2-1; D is ambiguous. V was pared by 6 bases and J by 8 bases, with 17 bases between. Germline V gene sequence: CDR1 SQVTM, CDR2 ANQGSEA. The CDR3 runs 13 residues. The CDR3 region has the DNA TGCAGCGTCTTAGTGGGGTCGGGCGATGAGCAGTTCTTC. The encoded protein is CSVLVGSGDEQFF.

The genes are TRBV29-1 and TRBJ1-1; no definite D call. Germline V gene data show CDR1 as SQVTM and CDR2 as ANQGSEA. CDR3 size: 13 residues. The V end was cut by 5 bases, the J end by 0 bases, with 10 bases between. This CDR3 is CSVSGLMNTEAFF. In nucleotides, the CDR3 is TGCAGCGTTTCTGGGCTGATGAACACTGAAGCTTTCTTT.

This chain uses TRBV5-1 with TRBJ1-1, with 7 nucleotides matching TRBD1. The CDR3 length is 19 residues. Looked up from germline, CDR1 is SGHRS and CDR2 is YFSETQ. The V gene end was trimmed by 0 bases and the J gene end by 1 base; junction bases not matched to a gene: 15. The CDR3 nucleotides read TGCGCCAGCAGCTTGGCTCGAGACAGGGTCACCCTCACGAACACTGAAGCTTTCTTT. It codes for CASSLARDRVTLTNTEAFF.

The chain recombines TRBV29-1 with TRBJ2-2; 8 bases map to TRBD2. Germline V gives CDR1 SQVTM, CDR2 ANQGSEA. The CDR3 is 14 residues long. V lost 5 bases, J lost 3 bases, and 5 bases stayed unmatched. CDR3 DNA: TGCAGCGTTTCCGGGACTAGTCACACCGGGGAGCTGTTTTTT. Translated: CSVSGTSHTGELFF.

This clonotype was seen a handful of times. The chain joins TRBV5-1 to TRBJ2-3, with D hard to call. The V gene lost 1 base and the J gene lost 2 bases, with 8 bases spanning the gap. Germline assignment: CDR1 SGHRS and CDR2 YFSETQ. The CDR3 totals 14 residues. CDR3 in amino acids: CASSLLENTDTQYF. The CDR3, as DNA: TGCGCCAGCAGCTTGCTAGAGAACACAGATACGCAGTATTTT.